The 8 T cell receptor beta chains in this list originate from one sample, sequenced in a study of T cell changes during pregnancy in multiple sclerosis. Some clones are missing from TCRdb's copy, which holds only in-frame ones; the method was immunoSEQ multiplex PCR. The sample carries approximately 57,000 clones, less than 95% recorded once. Sequenced here: peripheral blood, sampled after pregnancy. The receptors were sampled from a female donor in good health, enrolled as a control in a pregnancy study.

The CDR3 bases are TGCGCCAGCAGCGTCCTAGCGGGAGTGACAGATACGCAGTATTTT. Its translation: CASSVLAGVTDTQYF. The chain joins TRBV10-2 to TRBJ2-3, with 10 bases identical to TRBD2. Unmatched junction bases numbered 6, after V lost 6 bases and J lost 3 bases. CDR1 is WSHSY and CDR2 is SAAADI in the germline V gene. The CDR3 is 15 amino acids.

V is TRBV18 and J is TRBJ2-4, with 10 bases that match TRBD2. V lost 3 bases, J lost 8 bases, and 7 bases stayed unmatched. Germline V CDR1 and CDR2: KGHSH, LQKENI. CDR3 size: 15 residues. CDR3 loop: CASSPESGRGHIQYF. The CDR3 bases are TGTGCCAGCTCACCTGAGAGCGGGAGGGGGCACATTCAGTACTTC.

The chain carries TRBV27 and TRBJ2-1; possibly TRBD2 for D (5 bases). The CDR3 extends over 14 amino acids. Trimming shortened V by 7 bases and J by 5 bases, and 15 bases separated the two germline ends. The germline V gene encodes CDR1 MNHEY and CDR2 SMNVEV (reference sequence). This CDR3 is CASTPSGLHNEQFF. The CDR3 DNA sequence: TGTGCCAGCACTCCCTCCGGACTTCACAATGAGCAGTTCTTC.

The chain joins TRBV5-1 to TRBJ1-1; 8 bases fit TRBD1. CDR1 SGHRS and CDR2 YFSETQ come from the germline V gene. Trimming took 0 bases from V and 4 from J; bases not matched to a gene: 5. The CDR3 covers 15 residues. The CDR3 is CASSLGQGAVTEAFF. The CDR3 DNA reads as TGCGCCAGCAGCTTGGGGCAGGGGGCAGTCACTGAAGCTTTCTTT.

V gene TRBV6-6 combines with J gene TRBJ1-2; tentatively, D is TRBD1 (6 bases). The V end lost 5 bases, the J end lost 4 bases, and 14 bases lay between the germline ends. Germline CDR1 MNHNY, CDR2 SVGAGI (reference sequence). The CDR3 runs 14 residues. CDR3 coding DNA: TGTGCCAGCAGTGAGATGGGGACATCCTATGGCTACACCTTC. This codes for CASSEMGTSYGYTF.

The chain joins TRBV27 to TRBJ2-1, with D possibly matching TRBD2 (5 bases). The CDR3 extends over 14 amino acids. Germline V gene sequence: CDR1 MNHEY, CDR2 SMNVEV (reference sequence). The ends were cut back, 5 bases at V and 5 bases at J, with 13 bases in the middle. CDR3 sequence reads: CASSPWTGNNEQFF. CDR3 sequence (DNA): TGTGCCAGCAGTCCCTGGACTGGTAACAATGAGCAGTTCTTC.

This clone was observed a single time. The CDR3 protein is CASSLSVDQPQHF. In nucleotides, the CDR3 is TGCGCCAGCAGCTTGTCTGTTGATCAGCCCCAGCATTTT. The chain uses TRBV5-1 and TRBJ1-5; D unresolved. The CDR3 covers 13 residues. Germline CDR1 reads SGHRS; CDR2 reads YFSETQ. V was cut by 1 base and J by 5 bases, with 7 bases left in between. The entire variable domain, with the rest obtained from reference TRBV5-1 and TRBJ1-5, is as follows: KAGVTQTPRYLIKTRGQQVTLSCSPISGHRSVSWYQQTPGQGLQFLFEYFSETQRNKGNFPGRFSGRQFSNSRSEMNVSTLELGDSALYLCASSLSVDQPQHFGDGTRLSIL.

This clone counts as medium-sized. The CDR3 loop is CASNPRGQGYGYTF. CDR3 bases: TGTGCCAGCAACCCTAGGGGGCAGGGCTATGGCTACACCTTC. The chain is built from TRBV5-6 and TRBJ1-2, with 7 bases matching TRBD1. The CDR3 consists of 14 residues. Looked up from germline, CDR1 is SGHDT and CDR2 is YYEEEE. V was pared by 6 bases and J by 4 bases, with 9 bases of the junction left unmatched.